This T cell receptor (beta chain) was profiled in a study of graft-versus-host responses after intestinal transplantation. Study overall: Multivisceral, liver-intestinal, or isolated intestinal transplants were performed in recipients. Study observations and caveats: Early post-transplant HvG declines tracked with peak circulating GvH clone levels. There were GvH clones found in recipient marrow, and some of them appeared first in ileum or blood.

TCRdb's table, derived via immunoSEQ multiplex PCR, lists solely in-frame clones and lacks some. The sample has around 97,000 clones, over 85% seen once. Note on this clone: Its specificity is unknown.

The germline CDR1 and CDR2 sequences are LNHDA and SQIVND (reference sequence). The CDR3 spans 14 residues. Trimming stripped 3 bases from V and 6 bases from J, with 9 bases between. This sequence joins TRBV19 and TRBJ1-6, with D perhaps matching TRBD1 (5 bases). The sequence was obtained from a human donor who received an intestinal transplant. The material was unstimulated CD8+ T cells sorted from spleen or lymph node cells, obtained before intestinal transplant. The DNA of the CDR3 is TGTGCCAGTAGTATTTGGGGCCCTAATTCACCCCTCCACTTT. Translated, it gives CASSIWGPNSPLHF.